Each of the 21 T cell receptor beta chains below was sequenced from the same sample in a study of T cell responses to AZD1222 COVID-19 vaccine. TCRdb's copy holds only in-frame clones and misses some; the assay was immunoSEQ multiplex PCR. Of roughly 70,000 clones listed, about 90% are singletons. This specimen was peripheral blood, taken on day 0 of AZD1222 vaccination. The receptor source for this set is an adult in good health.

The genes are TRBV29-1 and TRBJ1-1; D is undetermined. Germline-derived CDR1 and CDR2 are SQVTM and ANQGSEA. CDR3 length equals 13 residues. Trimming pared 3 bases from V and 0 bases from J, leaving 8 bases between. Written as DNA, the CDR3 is TGCAGCGTTGAGACGGCTATGAACACTGAAGCTTTCTTT. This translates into CSVETAMNTEAFF. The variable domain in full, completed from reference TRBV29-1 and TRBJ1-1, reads SAVISQKPSRDICQRGTSLTIQCQVDSQVTMMFWYRQQPGQSLTLIATANQGSEATYESGFVIDKFPISRPNLTFSTLTVSNMSPEDSSIYLCSVETAMNTEAFFGQGTRLTVV.

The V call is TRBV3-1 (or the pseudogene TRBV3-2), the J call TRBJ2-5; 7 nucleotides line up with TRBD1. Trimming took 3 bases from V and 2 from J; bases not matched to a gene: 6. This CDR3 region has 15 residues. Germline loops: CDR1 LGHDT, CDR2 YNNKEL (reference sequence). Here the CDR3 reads CASSQETGIQETQYF. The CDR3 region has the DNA TGTGCCAGCAGCCAGGAGACAGGGATACAAGAGACCCAGTACTTC.

CDR3 protein: CASSVLAGGPGTDTQYF. The CDR3 bases are TGTGCCAGCAGTGTACTAGCGGGAGGGCCGGGCACAGATACGCAGTATTTT. This chain connects TRBV6-1 to TRBJ2-3, with 13 bases lining up with TRBD2. The CDR3 loop spans 17 amino acids. Germline assignment: CDR1 MNHNS and CDR2 SASEGT. The V and J ends lost 4 bases and 1 base, in that order; junction bases with no gene match: 5.

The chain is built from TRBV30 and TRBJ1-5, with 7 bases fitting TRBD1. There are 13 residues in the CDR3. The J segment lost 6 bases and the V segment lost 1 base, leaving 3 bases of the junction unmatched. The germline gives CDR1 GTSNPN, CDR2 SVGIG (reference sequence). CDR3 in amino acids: CAWSGQGSQPQHF. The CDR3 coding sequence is TGTGCCTGGAGTGGACAGGGCAGTCAGCCCCAGCATTTT.

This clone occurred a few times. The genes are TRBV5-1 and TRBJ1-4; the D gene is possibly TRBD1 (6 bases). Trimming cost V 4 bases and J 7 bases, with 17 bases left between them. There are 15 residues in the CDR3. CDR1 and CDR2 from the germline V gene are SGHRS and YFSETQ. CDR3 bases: TGCGCCAGCAGCGGTGGCGGGGGCGGGATTGAAAAACTGTTTTTT. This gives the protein CASSGGGGGIEKLFF.

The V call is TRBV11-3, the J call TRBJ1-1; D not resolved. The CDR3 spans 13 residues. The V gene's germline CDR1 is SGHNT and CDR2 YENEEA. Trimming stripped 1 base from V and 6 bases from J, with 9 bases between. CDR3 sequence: CASSLVRYPEAFF. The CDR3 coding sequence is TGTGCCAGCAGCTTAGTCCGGTACCCTGAAGCTTTCTTT.

CDR3 loop: CASSYSGAGNTIYF. The DNA of the CDR3 is TGTGCCAGCAGTTACTCTGGGGCTGGAAACACCATATATTTT. The chain combines TRBV6-2 or TRBV6-3 with TRBJ1-3, with D uncertain. The germline V gene encodes CDR1 MNHEY and CDR2 SVGEGT. V dropped 0 bases and J dropped 2 bases, with 5 bases sitting between them. CDR3 size: 14 residues.

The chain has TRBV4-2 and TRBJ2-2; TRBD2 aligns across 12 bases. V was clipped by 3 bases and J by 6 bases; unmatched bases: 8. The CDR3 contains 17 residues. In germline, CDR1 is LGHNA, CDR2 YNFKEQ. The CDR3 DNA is TGTGCCAGCAGCCAGCGTCTAGCGGGAGGGCCAGCCGGGGAGCTGTTTTTT. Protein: CASSQRLAGGPAGELFF.

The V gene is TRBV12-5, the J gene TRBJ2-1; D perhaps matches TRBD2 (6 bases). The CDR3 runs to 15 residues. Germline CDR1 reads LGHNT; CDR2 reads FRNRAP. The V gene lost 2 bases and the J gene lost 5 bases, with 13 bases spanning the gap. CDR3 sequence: CASGLPRDLHNEQFF. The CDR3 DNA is TGTGCTAGTGGTTTGCCACGGGACTTGCACAATGAGCAGTTCTTC.

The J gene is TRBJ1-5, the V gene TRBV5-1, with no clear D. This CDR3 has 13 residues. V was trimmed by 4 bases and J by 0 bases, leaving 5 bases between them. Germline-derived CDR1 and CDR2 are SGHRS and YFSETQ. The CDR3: CASSVDSNQPQHF. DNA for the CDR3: TGCGCCAGCAGCGTGGATAGCAATCAGCCCCAGCATTTT.

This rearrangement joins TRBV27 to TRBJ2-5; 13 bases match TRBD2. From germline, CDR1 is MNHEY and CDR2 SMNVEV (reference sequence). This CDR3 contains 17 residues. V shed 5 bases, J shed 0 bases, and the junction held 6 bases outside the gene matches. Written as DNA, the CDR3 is TGTGCCAGCAGTCCTGGGACTAGCGGGACCTACCAAGAGACCCAGTACTTC. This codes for CASSPGTSGTYQETQYF.

CDR3 DNA sequence: TGCGCCAGCAGCTTGGGGACAGCCGACGAGCAGTACTTC. Amino acids: CASSLGTADEQYF. The chain links TRBV5-1 to TRBJ2-7; D is possibly TRBD1 (6 bases). V lost 0 bases to trimming and J lost 5 bases, with 9 bases between them. This CDR3 has 13 amino acids. The germline CDR1 and CDR2 sequences are SGHRS and YFSETQ.

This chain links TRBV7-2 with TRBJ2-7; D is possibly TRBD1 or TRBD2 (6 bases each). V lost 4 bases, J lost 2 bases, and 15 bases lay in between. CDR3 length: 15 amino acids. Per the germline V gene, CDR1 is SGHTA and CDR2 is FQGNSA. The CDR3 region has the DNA TGTGCCAGCAGCTCTGGAGGGGGAGAAGCCTACGAGCAGTACTTC. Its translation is CASSSGGGEAYEQYF.

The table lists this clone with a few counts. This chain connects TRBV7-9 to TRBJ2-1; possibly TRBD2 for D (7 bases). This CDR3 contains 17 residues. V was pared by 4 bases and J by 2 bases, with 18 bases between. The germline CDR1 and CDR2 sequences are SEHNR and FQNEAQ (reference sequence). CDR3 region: CASSSPEGGGAYNEQFF. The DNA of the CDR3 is TGTGCCAGCAGCTCCCCGGAAGGAGGGGGGGCCTACAATGAGCAGTTCTTC.

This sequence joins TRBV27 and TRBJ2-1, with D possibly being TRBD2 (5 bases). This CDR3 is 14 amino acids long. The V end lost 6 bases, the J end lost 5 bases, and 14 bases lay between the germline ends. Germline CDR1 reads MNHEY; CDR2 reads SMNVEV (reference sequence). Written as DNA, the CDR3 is TGTGCCAGCAGCAGAGCGGAGCTCAACAATGAGCAGTTCTTC. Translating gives CASSRAELNNEQFF.

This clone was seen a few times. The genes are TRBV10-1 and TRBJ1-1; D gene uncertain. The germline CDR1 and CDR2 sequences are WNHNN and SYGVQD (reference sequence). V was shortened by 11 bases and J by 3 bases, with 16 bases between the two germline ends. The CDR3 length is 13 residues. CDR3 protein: CASSREAYTEAFF. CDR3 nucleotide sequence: TGCGCCTCCTCGCGGGAGGCTTACACTGAAGCTTTCTTT.

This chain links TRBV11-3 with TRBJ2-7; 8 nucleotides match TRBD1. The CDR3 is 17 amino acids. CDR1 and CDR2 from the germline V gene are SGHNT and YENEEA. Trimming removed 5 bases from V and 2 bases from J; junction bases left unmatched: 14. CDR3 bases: TGTGCCAGCAGCCCCCAAGACAGGGGCCGGATGGCCTACGAGCAGTACTTC. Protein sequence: CASSPQDRGRMAYEQYF.

This CDR3 is CSAPASGGAGETQYF. DNA for the CDR3: TGCAGCGCGCCTGCTAGCGGGGGGGCCGGGGAGACCCAGTACTTC. This chain links TRBV29-1 with TRBJ2-5; 12 bases are a match to TRBD2. CDR1 is SQVTM, CDR2 ANQGSEA, per germline. Unmatched junction bases numbered 11, after V lost 7 bases and J lost 5 bases. The CDR3 loop spans 15 amino acids.

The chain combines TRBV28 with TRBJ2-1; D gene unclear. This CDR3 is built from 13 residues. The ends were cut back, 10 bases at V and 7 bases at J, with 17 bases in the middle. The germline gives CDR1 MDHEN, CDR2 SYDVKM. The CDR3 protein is CAIRKSDENEQFF. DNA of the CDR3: TGTGCCATCAGAAAGTCTGACGAAAATGAGCAGTTCTTC.

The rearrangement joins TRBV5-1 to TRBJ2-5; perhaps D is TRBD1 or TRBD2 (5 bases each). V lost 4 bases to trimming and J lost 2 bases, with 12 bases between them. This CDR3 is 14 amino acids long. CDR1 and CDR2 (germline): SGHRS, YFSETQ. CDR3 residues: CASSPGDQQETQYF. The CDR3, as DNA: TGCGCCAGCAGCCCCGGGGACCAGCAAGAGACCCAGTACTTC. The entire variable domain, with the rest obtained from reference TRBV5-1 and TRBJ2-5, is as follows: KAGVTQTPRYLIKTRGQQVTLSCSPISGHRSVSWYQQTPGQGLQFLFEYFSETQRNKGNFPGRFSGRQFSNSRSEMNVSTLELGDSALYLCASSPGDQQETQYFGPGTRLLVL.

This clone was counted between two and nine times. This CDR3 is CASSHRQRYTTNEKLFF. As DNA, the CDR3 is TGTGCCAGCAGCCACAGACAGAGATACACAACTAATGAAAAACTGTTTTTT. This rearrangement joins TRBV5-8 to TRBJ1-4, with a weak D call TRBD1 (5 bases). The CDR3 extends over 17 amino acids. The V and J ends lost 4 bases and 0 bases respectively, with 16 bases between them. Looked up from germline, CDR1 is SGHTS and CDR2 is YDEGEE.